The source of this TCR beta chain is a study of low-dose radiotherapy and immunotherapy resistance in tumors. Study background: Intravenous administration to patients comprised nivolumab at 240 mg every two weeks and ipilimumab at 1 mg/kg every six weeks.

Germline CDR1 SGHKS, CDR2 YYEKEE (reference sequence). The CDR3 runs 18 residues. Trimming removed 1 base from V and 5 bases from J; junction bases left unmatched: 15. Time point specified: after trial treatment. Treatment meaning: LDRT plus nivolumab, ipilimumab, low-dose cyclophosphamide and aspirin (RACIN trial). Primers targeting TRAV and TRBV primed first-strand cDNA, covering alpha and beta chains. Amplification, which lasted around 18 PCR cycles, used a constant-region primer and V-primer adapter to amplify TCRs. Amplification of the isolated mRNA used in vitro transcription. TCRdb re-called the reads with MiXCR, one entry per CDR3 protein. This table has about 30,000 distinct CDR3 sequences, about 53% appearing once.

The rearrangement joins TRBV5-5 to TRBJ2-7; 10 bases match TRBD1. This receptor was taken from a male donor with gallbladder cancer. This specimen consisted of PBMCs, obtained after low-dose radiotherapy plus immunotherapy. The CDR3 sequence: CASSLLSFRDRGRNEQYF. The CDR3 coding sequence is TGTGCCAGCAGCTTGTTGAGCTTCCGGGACAGGGGAAGAAACGAGCAGTACTTC.